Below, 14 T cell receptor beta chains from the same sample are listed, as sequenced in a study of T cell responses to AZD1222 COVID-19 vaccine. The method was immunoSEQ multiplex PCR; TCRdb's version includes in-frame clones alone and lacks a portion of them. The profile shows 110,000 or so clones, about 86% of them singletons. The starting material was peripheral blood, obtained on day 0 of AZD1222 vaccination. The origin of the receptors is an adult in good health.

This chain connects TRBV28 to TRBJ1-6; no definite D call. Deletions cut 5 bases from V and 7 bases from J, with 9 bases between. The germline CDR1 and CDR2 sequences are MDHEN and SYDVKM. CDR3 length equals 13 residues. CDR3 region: CASSPDWNSPLHF. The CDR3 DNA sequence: TGTGCCAGCAGTCCAGATTGGAATTCACCCCTCCACTTT.

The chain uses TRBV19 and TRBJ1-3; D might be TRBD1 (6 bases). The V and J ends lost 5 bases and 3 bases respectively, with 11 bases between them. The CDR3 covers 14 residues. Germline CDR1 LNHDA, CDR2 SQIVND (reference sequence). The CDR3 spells CASSPGAGGNTIYF. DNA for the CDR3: TGTGCCAGTAGTCCGGGGGCTGGTGGAAACACCATATATTTT.

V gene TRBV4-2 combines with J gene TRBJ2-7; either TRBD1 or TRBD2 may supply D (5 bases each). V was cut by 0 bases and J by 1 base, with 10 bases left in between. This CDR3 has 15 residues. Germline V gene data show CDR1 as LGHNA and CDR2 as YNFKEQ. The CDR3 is CASSQDPEGSYEQYF. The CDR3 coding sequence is TGTGCCAGCAGCCAAGACCCCGAGGGGTCCTACGAGCAGTACTTC.

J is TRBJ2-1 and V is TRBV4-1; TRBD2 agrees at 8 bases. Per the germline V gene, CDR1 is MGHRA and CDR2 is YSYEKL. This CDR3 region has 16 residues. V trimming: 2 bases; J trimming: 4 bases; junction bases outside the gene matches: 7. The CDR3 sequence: CASSQTGRGTYNEQFF. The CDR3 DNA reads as TGCGCCAGCAGCCAAACCGGGAGGGGGACATACAATGAGCAGTTCTTC.

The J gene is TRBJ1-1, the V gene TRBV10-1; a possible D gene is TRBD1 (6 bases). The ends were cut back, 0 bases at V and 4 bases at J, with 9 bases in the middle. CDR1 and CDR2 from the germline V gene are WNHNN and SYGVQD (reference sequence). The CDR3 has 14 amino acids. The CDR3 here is CASSESTGITEAFF. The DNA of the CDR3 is TGCGCCAGCAGTGAGTCGACAGGAATCACTGAAGCTTTCTTT.

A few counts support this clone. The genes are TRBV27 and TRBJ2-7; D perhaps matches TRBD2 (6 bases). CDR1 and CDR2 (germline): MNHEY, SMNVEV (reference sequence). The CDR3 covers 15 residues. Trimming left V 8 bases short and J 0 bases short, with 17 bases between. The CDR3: CASHGAGWSSYEQYF. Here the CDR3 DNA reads TGTGCCAGCCATGGGGCGGGATGGAGCTCCTACGAGCAGTACTTC.

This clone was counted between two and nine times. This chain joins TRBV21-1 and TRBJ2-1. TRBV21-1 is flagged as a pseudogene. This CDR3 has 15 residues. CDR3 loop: CASSTRDPPYNEQFF. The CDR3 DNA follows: TGTGCCAGCAGCACCCGGGACCCGCCCTACAATGAGCAGTTCTTC.

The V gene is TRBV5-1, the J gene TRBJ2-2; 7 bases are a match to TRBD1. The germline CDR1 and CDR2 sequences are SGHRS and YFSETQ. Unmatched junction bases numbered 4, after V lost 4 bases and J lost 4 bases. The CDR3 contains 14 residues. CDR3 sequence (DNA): TGCGCCAGCAGCAGACAGGGTGGCACCGGGGAGCTGTTTTTT. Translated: CASSRQGGTGELFF.

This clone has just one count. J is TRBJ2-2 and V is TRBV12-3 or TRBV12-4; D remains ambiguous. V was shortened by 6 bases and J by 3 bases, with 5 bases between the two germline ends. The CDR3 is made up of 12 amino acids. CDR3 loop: CASSRYTGELFF. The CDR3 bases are TGTGCCAGCAGCCGCTACACCGGGGAGCTGTTTTTT.

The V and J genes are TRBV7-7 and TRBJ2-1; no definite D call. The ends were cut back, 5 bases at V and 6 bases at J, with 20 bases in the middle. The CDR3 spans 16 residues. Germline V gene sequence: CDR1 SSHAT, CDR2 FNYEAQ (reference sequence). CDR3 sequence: CASSPSRISGRNEQFF. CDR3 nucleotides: TGTGCCAGCAGCCCCTCGAGGATAAGTGGTCGCAATGAGCAGTTCTTC.

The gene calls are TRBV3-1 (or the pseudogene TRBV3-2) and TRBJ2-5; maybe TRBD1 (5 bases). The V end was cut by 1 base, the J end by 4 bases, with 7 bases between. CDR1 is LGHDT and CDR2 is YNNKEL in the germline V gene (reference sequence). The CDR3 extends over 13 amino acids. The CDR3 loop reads CASSQAGPETQYF. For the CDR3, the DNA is TGTGCCAGCAGCCAAGCAGGGCCAGAGACCCAGTACTTC.

In DNA form, the CDR3 reads TGCAGCGTTGAAAGACAGGGGGGCTACACCTTC. Its translation: CSVERQGGYTF. The rearrangement links TRBV29-1 to TRBJ1-2, with TRBD1 matching 8 bases. There are 11 residues in the CDR3. Germline V CDR1 and CDR2: SQVTM, ANQGSEA. The ends lost 2 bases at V and 8 bases at J; junction bases unmatched: 1.

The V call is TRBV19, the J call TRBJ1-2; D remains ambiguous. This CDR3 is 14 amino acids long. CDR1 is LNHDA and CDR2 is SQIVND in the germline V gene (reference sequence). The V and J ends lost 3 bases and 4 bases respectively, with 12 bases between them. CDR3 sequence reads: CASSISGRGYGYTF. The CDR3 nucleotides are TGTGCCAGTAGTATTTCTGGCCGCGGCTATGGCTACACCTTC.

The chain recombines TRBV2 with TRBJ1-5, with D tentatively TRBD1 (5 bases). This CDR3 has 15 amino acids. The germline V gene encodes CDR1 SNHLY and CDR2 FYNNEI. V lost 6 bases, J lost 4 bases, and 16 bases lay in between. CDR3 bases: TGTGCCAGCAGGACCCAGGGTATGAGGAATCAGCCCCAGCATTTT. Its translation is CASRTQGMRNQPQHF. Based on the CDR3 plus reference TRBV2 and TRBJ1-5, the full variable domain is EPEVTQTPSHQVTQMGQEVILRCVPISNHLYFYWYRQILGQKVEFLVSFYNNEISEKSEIFDDQFSVERPDGSNFTLKIRSTKLEDSAMYFCASRTQGMRNQPQHFGDGTRLSIL.